This TCR beta chain originates from a study of Graves' ophthalmopathy and Graves' hyperthyroidism. Enrollment excluded any patients with other autoimmune diseases, uncontrolled infections, pregnancy or lactation. The diagnostic workup employed clinical symptoms, serum thyroxine, TRAb, thyroid ultrasound and orbital computed tomography. RNA served as the template for amplifying TCR beta CDR3 regions. An initial RT-PCR round employing HTBI primers preceded a second-round multiplex PCR. MiXCR was run by TCRdb on the multiplex PCR reads, yielding one entry per CDR3 protein. The sample includes hundreds of thousands of distinct CDR3 sequences, 20% to 25% of them seen just once. General study findings and limits: Blood also harbored most expanded thyroid clonotypes above 0.001 frequency.

Ten or more counts support this clonotype. Its antigen is currently unknown. The CDR3 covers 15 residues. Trimming removed 4 bases from V and 3 bases from J; junction bases left unmatched: 9. The V gene's germline CDR1 is SEHNR and CDR2 FQNEAQ (reference sequence). The sample taken for sequencing was peripheral blood. V gene TRBV7-9 combines with J gene TRBJ2-7; 7 bases map to TRBD1. This clonotype was sampled from a woman aged 18-29 years with stable Graves' hyperthyroidism. Some clones in this sample may be carry-over from other donors' samples. The CDR3 nucleotides are TGTGCCAGCAGCTCCCCCCGGGACAGATTCTACGAGCAGTACTTC. This encodes CASSSPRDRFYEQYF.